A single sample gave rise to the 20 T cell receptor beta chains below, sequenced in a study of T cell responses to AZD1222 COVID-19 vaccine. Produced via immunoSEQ multiplex PCR; TCRdb's table is partial and in-frame only. The data contain 30,000 to 35,000 clones, roughly 90% of them seen just once; the ten biggest clones take up under 50%. Here the sequenced sample was peripheral blood, taken on day 0 of AZD1222 vaccination. The receptors were gathered from an adult in good health.

The chain has TRBV3-1 (or the pseudogene TRBV3-2) and TRBJ2-5, with D perhaps TRBD2 (5 bases). The ends were cut back, 4 bases at V and 2 bases at J, with 8 bases in the middle. This CDR3 comprises 13 residues. CDR1 is LGHDT, CDR2 YNNKEL, per germline (reference sequence). The CDR3 here is CASSLGVQETQYF. The CDR3, as DNA: TGTGCCAGCAGCCTGGGAGTGCAAGAGACCCAGTACTTC.

The chain joins TRBV11-3 to TRBJ2-7; D is uncertain. The V gene lost 1 base and the J gene lost 3 bases, with 7 bases spanning the gap. The CDR3 extends over 13 amino acids. Germline loops: CDR1 SGHNT, CDR2 YENEEA. CDR3 protein: CASSLGQSYEQYF. The CDR3 region has the DNA TGTGCCAGCAGCTTAGGGCAAAGCTACGAGCAGTACTTC.

This chain links TRBV9 with TRBJ1-5; 9 bases match TRBD1. The CDR3 extends over 16 amino acids. V shed 3 bases and J 0 bases; nucleotides not matched to a gene: 4. From germline, CDR1 is SGDLS and CDR2 YYNGEE. CDR3 sequence (DNA): TGTGCCAGCAGCGCCGGGACAGGGCTTAGCAATCAGCCCCAGCATTTT. As protein: CASSAGTGLSNQPQHF.

The chain links TRBV10-1 to TRBJ1-4; D call uncertain. The CDR3 extends over 12 amino acids. CDR1 and CDR2 from the germline V gene are WNHNN and SYGVQD (reference sequence). Trimming removed 5 bases from V and 10 bases from J, with 11 bases in between. The CDR3 nucleotides are TGCGCCAGCAGTCCTGACGAAGGAAAACTGTTTTTT. Residues: CASSPDEGKLFF.

The chain combines TRBV27 with TRBJ1-1, with D perhaps matching TRBD1 (5 bases). Germline lookup yields CDR1 MNHEY and CDR2 SMNVEV (reference sequence). Trimming took 4 bases from V and 0 from J, leaving 9 bases between them. This CDR3 is 14 amino acids long. The CDR3 bases are TGTGCCAGCAGTTACGGGACGGTGAACACTGAAGCTTTCTTT. This gives the protein CASSYGTVNTEAFF.

The rearrangement joins TRBV5-4 to TRBJ1-2; TRBD1 aligns across 9 bases. V dropped 4 bases and J dropped 7; count of bases not matched to a gene: 8. The CDR3 has 14 residues. Germline V lookup: CDR1 SGHNT, CDR2 YYREEE (reference sequence). The CDR3 protein is CASSEQGAEGGYTF. The DNA of the CDR3 is TGTGCCAGCAGCGAACAGGGGGCAGAAGGTGGCTACACCTTC.

The chain has TRBV19 and TRBJ2-1, with D possibly being TRBD1 or TRBD2 (6 bases each). Germline lookup yields CDR1 LNHDA and CDR2 SQIVND (reference sequence). This CDR3 is built from 16 residues. V was clipped by 7 bases and J by 9 bases, with 25 bases between them. This CDR3 is CASIPGGGARRFEQFF. CDR3 sequence (DNA): TGTGCCAGTATTCCTGGGGGCGGGGCAAGGAGGTTTGAGCAGTTCTTC. The full variable domain, its missing parts supplied by reference TRBV19 and TRBJ2-1, is DGGITQSPKYLFRKEGQNVTLSCEQNLNHDAMYWYRQDPGQGLRLIYYSQIVNDFQKGDIAEGYSVSREKKESFPLTVTSAQKNPTAFYLCASIPGGGARRFEQFFGPGTRLTVL.

The CDR3 nucleotides read TGTGCCAGCAGCTCGGCCGGACAGGCAAATTCACCCCTCCACTTT. Its protein is CASSSAGQANSPLHF. J is TRBJ1-6 and V is TRBV7-9; 7 bases fit TRBD1. CDR1 is SEHNR, CDR2 FQNEAQ, per germline (reference sequence). Trimming removed 4 bases from V and 7 bases from J; junction bases left unmatched: 7. The CDR3 length is 15 residues. Full variable domain (missing parts from reference TRBV7-9 and TRBJ1-6): DTGVSQNPRHKITKRGQNVTFRCDPISEHNRLYWYRQTLGQGPEFLTYFQNEAQLEKSRLLSDRFSAERPKGSFSTLEIQRTEQGDSAMYLCASSSAGQANSPLHFGNGTRLTVT.

This chain joins TRBV6-5 and TRBJ1-1, with TRBD1 matching 8 bases. Germline V gene data show CDR1 as MNHEY and CDR2 as SVGAGI. The trim removed 3 bases at V and 0 bases at J, leaving 6 bases unmatched. This CDR3 contains 16 residues. CDR3 DNA sequence: TGTGCCAGCAGTTATCAACGGGACAGGTTGAACACTGAAGCTTTCTTT. It translates to CASSYQRDRLNTEAFF.

The chain uses TRBV6-5 and TRBJ1-3; the D is unclear. V was shortened by 6 bases and J by 4 bases, with 13 bases between the two germline ends. Germline V gene data show CDR1 as MNHEY and CDR2 as SVGAGI. The CDR3 is made up of 14 amino acids. The CDR3 loop is CASRRVSSGNTIYF. CDR3 coding DNA: TGTGCCAGCAGAAGGGTGTCGAGCGGAAACACCATATATTTT.

The CDR3 loop reads CASSPSRTSGDPDTQYF. DNA for the CDR3: TGTGCCAGTAGTCCATCAAGGACTAGCGGGGACCCCGATACGCAGTATTTT. This chain connects TRBV19 to TRBJ2-3; 12 nucleotides agree with TRBD2. Germline CDR1 LNHDA, CDR2 SQIVND (reference sequence). CDR3 length equals 17 residues. Unmatched junction bases numbered 12, after V lost 5 bases and J lost 6 bases.

The rearrangement uses TRBV5-1 and TRBJ2-7; no clear D gene. CDR1 is SGHRS, CDR2 YFSETQ, per germline. The CDR3 consists of 14 residues. Trimming took 4 bases from V and 7 from J, leaving 18 bases between them. The DNA of the CDR3 is TGCGCCAGCAGCATCCAGCCCGCTGACACGGAGCAGTACTTC. Amino acid sequence: CASSIQPADTEQYF.

The J gene is TRBJ2-7, the V gene TRBV19; D possibly corresponds to TRBD1 (6 bases). The germline CDR1 and CDR2 sequences are LNHDA and SQIVND (reference sequence). This CDR3 is 11 amino acids long. V lost 2 bases, J lost 10 bases, and 9 bases lay in between. The CDR3 DNA reads as TGTGCCAGTAGTATAAGGGACAAACAGTACTTC. This encodes CASSIRDKQYF.

V and J are TRBV19 and TRBJ1-2; D uncertain. Germline assignment: CDR1 LNHDA and CDR2 SQIVND (reference sequence). The CDR3 runs to 16 residues. V was cut by 3 bases and J by 3 bases, with 17 bases left in between. The CDR3 nucleotides are TGTGCCAGTAGTATTTCGCACCTAGCCGGGGACTATGGCTACACCTTC. Protein sequence: CASSISHLAGDYGYTF.

The rearrangement uses TRBV3-1 (or the pseudogene TRBV3-2) and TRBJ1-2, with 7 bases that match TRBD1. The junction had 5 bases not matched to a gene; V was cut back by 0 bases and J by 4 bases. Per germline, CDR1 LGHDT and CDR2 YNNKEL (reference sequence). CDR3 length: 15 residues. CDR3: CASSQDEGAGYGYTF. Written as DNA, the CDR3 is TGTGCCAGCAGCCAAGATGAGGGGGCCGGCTATGGCTACACCTTC.

CDR3: CASNVAGGIHYGYTF. For the CDR3, the DNA is TGTGCCAGCAACGTGGCGGGAGGAATTCACTATGGCTACACCTTC. The chain is built from TRBV6-5 and TRBJ1-2, with D hard to call. V lost 7 bases to trimming and J lost 3 bases, with 18 bases between them. Germline V gene data show CDR1 as MNHEY and CDR2 as SVGAGI. CDR3 size: 15 residues.

CDR3 DNA sequence: TGCGCCAGCAGCGACACTAGCGGGGGGCAAGAGACCCAGTACTTC. This encodes CASSDTSGGQETQYF. The chain carries TRBV5-1 and TRBJ2-5; 12 bases map to TRBD2. The CDR3 covers 15 residues. With V trimmed by 4 bases and J by 2 bases, 3 bases remained unmatched. Germline values: CDR1 SGHRS, CDR2 YFSETQ.

This clone appeared a single time. This rearrangement joins TRBV5-4 to TRBJ2-1; 7 positions agree with TRBD2. J gave up 7 bases and V 1 base, and 5 bases lay outside the gene matches. There are 14 residues in the CDR3. Germline CDR1 is SGHNT and CDR2 is YYREEE (reference sequence). The CDR3 bases are TGTGCCAGCAGCTTGAGGGGACTAAGGAATGAGCAGTTCTTC. As protein: CASSLRGLRNEQFF.

The V call is TRBV19, the J call TRBJ1-4; D might be TRBD1 (6 bases). V lost 8 bases and J 7 bases, leaving 14 bases between the germline ends. CDR1 and CDR2 (germline): LNHDA, SQIVND (reference sequence). The CDR3 is 13 residues long. The CDR3 is CASGTGLVEKLFF. The CDR3 bases are TGTGCCAGTGGAACAGGGTTAGTTGAAAAACTGTTTTTT. Complete variable domain (other parts from reference TRBV19 and TRBJ1-4): DGGITQSPKYLFRKEGQNVTLSCEQNLNHDAMYWYRQDPGQGLRLIYYSQIVNDFQKGDIAEGYSVSREKKESFPLTVTSAQKNPTAFYLCASGTGLVEKLFFGSGTQLSVL.

This clone was seen once. This chain uses TRBV29-1 with TRBJ2-3; D is ambiguous. Between the trimmed V and J ends, which lost 6 bases and 3 bases, there was a span of 10 bases. CDR1 and CDR2 from the germline V gene are SQVTM and ANQGSEA. The CDR3 runs 12 residues. CDR3 loop: CSVGSGTDTQYF. CDR3 nucleotides: TGCAGCGTCGGTAGTGGTACAGATACGCAGTATTTT.